These 9 T cell receptor beta chains were all obtained from the same sample, sequenced in a study of blood T cell repertoires in COVID-19. Profiling relied on immunoSEQ multiplex PCR, and the TCRdb table lists in-frame clones only, not all of them. The repertoire includes over 100,000 clones, roughly 84% of them detected once, and 0.83% sits in the top ten. Sequencing was carried out using peripheral blood. Receptor source: a woman aged 65 to 85 with acute or convalescent COVID-19.

This chain joins TRBV5-1 and TRBJ2-7; no firm D call. CDR1 and CDR2 from the germline V gene are SGHRS and YFSETQ. V lost 0 bases and J lost 2, with 12 bases in between. There are 15 residues in the CDR3. CDR3 in amino acids: CASSLEPSRTYEQYF. The CDR3 nucleotides are TGCGCCAGCAGCTTGGAGCCTTCTAGGACCTACGAGCAGTACTTC.

This clone came up a few times. V is TRBV19 and J is TRBJ1-2, with D possibly being TRBD1 (5 bases). Germline assignment: CDR1 LNHDA and CDR2 SQIVND (reference sequence). This CDR3 has 15 residues. The V end was cut by 9 bases, the J end by 1 base, with 18 bases between. The CDR3 DNA is TGTGCCAGCCGGGACGGAGGGCGGAATAACTATGGCTACACCTTC. Its translation: CASRDGGRNNYGYTF.

The chain couples TRBV18 to TRBJ2-5; TRBD2 matches 7 bases. The CDR3 is 14 amino acids. V was pared by 7 bases and J by 2 bases, with 7 bases of the junction left unmatched. Germline CDR1 KGHSH, CDR2 LQKENI. Here the CDR3 reads CASFSSGAQETQYF. In DNA, the CDR3 is TGTGCCAGCTTCTCGAGCGGGGCTCAAGAGACCCAGTACTTC.

The chain employs TRBV5-1 and TRBJ2-3, with 11 bases lining up with TRBD2. The CDR3 contains 16 residues. V shed 5 bases and J 2 bases; nucleotides not matched to a gene: 7. Germline CDR1 reads SGHRS; CDR2 reads YFSETQ. The DNA of the CDR3 is TGCGCCAGCAGATTGACTAGCGGGGCCTCCACAGATACGCAGTATTTT. Its translation: CASRLTSGASTDTQYF.

Ten or more counts support this clone. The chain employs TRBV6-6 and TRBJ2-5, with a tentative D call TRBD2 (5 bases). The CDR3 is 11 amino acids. Germline loops: CDR1 MNHNY, CDR2 SVGAGI (reference sequence). Trimming took 8 bases from V and 5 from J, leaving 9 bases between them. This CDR3 is CASGGRETQYF. CDR3 DNA sequence: TGTGCCAGCGGAGGAAGGGAGACCCAGTACTTC.

This clone appeared once. The rearrangement joins TRBV7-9 to TRBJ2-5, with 10 nucleotides matching TRBD2. V was pared by 5 bases and J by 4 bases, with 13 bases of the junction left unmatched. The CDR3 is 17 amino acids. Per the germline V gene, CDR1 is SEHNR and CDR2 is FQNEAQ (reference sequence). The CDR3 DNA reads as TGTGCCAGCAGCCTTAGGGGGCTAGCGGGAGAAGGAGAGACCCAGTACTTC. It yields the protein CASSLRGLAGEGETQYF.

In this sample, this clone turned up a few times. J is TRBJ1-6 and V is TRBV14, with D possibly being TRBD1 (5 bases). The length of the CDR3 is 15 residues. V was pared by 2 bases and J by 7 bases, with 12 bases between. CDR1 SGHDN and CDR2 FVKESK come from the germline V gene. As DNA, the CDR3 is TGTGCCAGCAGCCAATTAGGGCAGGGAAATTCACCCCTCCACTTT. It is translated as CASSQLGQGNSPLHF. Looking up the rest from reference TRBV14 and TRBJ1-6 gives the full variable domain: EAGVTQFPSHSVIEKGQTVTLRCDPISGHDNLYWYRRVMGKEIKFLLHFVKESKQDESGMPNNRFLAERTGGTYSTLKVQPAELEDSGVYFCASSQLGQGNSPLHFGNGTRLTVT.

The rearrangement uses TRBV6-5 and TRBJ1-6, with D perhaps TRBD1 (5 bases). Trimming removed 6 bases at V and 10 bases at J, with 16 bases between. Per the germline V gene, CDR1 is MNHEY and CDR2 is SVGAGI. This CDR3 is built from 14 residues. CDR3 bases: TGTGCCAGCAGCCGACCTCAGGGAGGCTCACCCCTCCACTTT. Translation gives CASSRPQGGSPLHF.

The rearrangement uses TRBV20-1 and TRBJ1-3; D gene unclear. The CDR3 consists of 11 residues. Germline V gene data show CDR1 as DFQATT and CDR2 as SNEGSKA (reference sequence). V was shortened by 6 bases and J by 4 bases, with 7 bases between the two germline ends. The CDR3 loop is CSAMSGNTIYF. DNA for the CDR3: TGCAGTGCCATGTCCGGAAACACCATATATTTT.